One sample yielded the 3 T cell receptor beta chains listed below, sequenced in a study of identical twins (dated by TCRdb to about 2016). Receptors were amplified or captured by 5' RACE. The reads were generated on an Illumina HiSeq 2000. TCRdb ran its own pipeline on the public reads, namely fastp trimming at Q25 and MiXCR clone calling, and kept in-frame beta chains. Every CDR3 protein is listed once, alongside the most common genes and DNA of its rows. The sample has 650,000 to 800,000 distinct CDR3 sequences on record, 8.6% of them singletons. In total, the top ten clones hold around 0.98% of the sample. These data also featured in a second study, about yellow fever vaccine responses in identical twins.

Input material: PBMCs. These TCRs come from a woman under 30 in good health.

This clonotype has a handful of counts. This chain links TRBV7-9 with TRBJ2-2; D is unresolved. There are 14 residues in the CDR3. CDR1 and CDR2 from the germline V gene are SEHNR and FQNEAQ (reference sequence). V shed 5 bases and J shed 7 bases, with 14 bases lying between them. The CDR3 protein is CASSLTTTVGELFF. The CDR3 bases are TGTGCCAGCAGCCTAACTACCACGGTCGGGGAGCTGTTTTTT.

This clonotype was recorded many times. This chain joins TRBV12-3 or TRBV12-4 and TRBJ2-1, with 7 bases aligning to TRBD1. After removal of 6 bases from V and 12 bases from J, the junction contained 5 bases not matched to a gene. The CDR3 loop spans 11 amino acids. DNA of the CDR3: TGTGCCAGCAGCAGACAGGGACCGCAGTTCTTC. This encodes CASSRQGPQFF.

CDR3 loop: CATSEPGQGYNEQFF. The CDR3 DNA is TGTGCCACCAGTGAGCCGGGACAGGGATACAATGAGCAGTTCTTC. This chain connects TRBV24-1 to TRBJ2-1; 9 nucleotides match TRBD1. J gave up 4 bases and V 4 bases, and 4 bases lay outside the gene matches. Germline V gene sequence: CDR1 KGHDR, CDR2 SFDVKD. This CDR3 has 15 residues.